Shown below are 8 T cell receptor beta chains from a single sample sequenced in a study of shared clonotypes between healthy human individuals. Profiled with immunoSEQ multiplex PCR; TCRdb holds only in-frame clones, not every one. The sample shows 2 million to 2.5 million clones, roughly 94% of them seen only once. Naive CD8 cells were CD45RO-negative, positively selected for CCR7, excluding terminally differentiated effector memory CD45RA+ cells. The sequencing sample was made of naive CD8+ T cells sorted from blood. The receptors stem from a man younger than 30 in good health.

The chain recombines TRBV7-3 with TRBJ1-1; 8 nucleotides agree with TRBD1. After removal of 5 bases from V and 4 bases from J, the junction contained 9 bases not matched to a gene. Germline V gene lookup returns CDR1 SGHTA and CDR2 FQGTGA. The CDR3 loop spans 15 amino acids. The CDR3 sequence is CASSDLGQGSTEAFF. The CDR3 region has the DNA TGTGCCAGCAGCGACCTTGGACAGGGCTCCACTGAAGCTTTCTTT.

This chain joins TRBV5-6 and TRBJ1-1, with D unclear. Germline CDR1 reads SGHDT; CDR2 reads YYEEEE. The CDR3 contains 13 residues. Between the trimmed V and J ends, which lost 1 base and 3 bases, there was a span of 7 bases. The DNA of the CDR3 is TGTGCCAGCAGCTTGACGGTGGACACTGAAGCTTTCTTT. This gives the protein CASSLTVDTEAFF.

V gene TRBV5-8 combines with J gene TRBJ2-7; possibly TRBD2 for D (5 bases). Germline V CDR1 and CDR2: SGHTS, YDEGEE. The CDR3 totals 15 residues. Trimming removed 6 bases from V and 1 base from J, with 17 bases in between. CDR3 nucleotide sequence: TGTGCCAGCACATCGGGGAGAGGGATTTCCTACGAGCAGTACTTC. Protein product: CASTSGRGISYEQYF.

V gene TRBV30 combines with J gene TRBJ1-1; TRBD1 aligns across 8 bases. The CDR3 is 14 residues long. The V gene end was trimmed by 3 bases and the J gene end by 5 bases; junction bases not matched to a gene: 8. CDR1 GTSNPN and CDR2 SVGIG come from the germline V gene (reference sequence). CDR3 coding DNA: TGTGCCTGGAGCCCCGGACAGGGCTGGACTGAAGCTTTCTTT. The encoded protein is CAWSPGQGWTEAFF.

This clone was seen just once. Other nucleotide sequences in the sample specify the same CDR3. The V and J genes are TRBV27 and TRBJ1-6, with no clear D. This CDR3 comprises 14 residues. Trimming stripped 0 bases from V and 5 bases from J, with 5 bases between. In germline, CDR1 is MNHEY, CDR2 SMNVEV (reference sequence). The CDR3, as DNA: TGTGCCAGCAGTTTATCCCCGAATAATTCACCCCTCCACTTT. Translated, it gives CASSLSPNNSPLHF.

The rearrangement joins TRBV28 to TRBJ2-7; perhaps TRBD1 as D (5 bases). Trimming removed 6 bases at V and 0 bases at J, with 21 bases between. The length of the CDR3 is 17 residues. Germline values: CDR1 MDHEN, CDR2 SYDVKM. This chain's CDR3 is CASRGLTVRSDSYEQYF. The DNA for the CDR3 is TGTGCCAGCAGGGGATTGACAGTTCGCTCAGACTCCTACGAGCAGTACTTC.

This clone occurred once. V is TRBV5-1 and J is TRBJ2-3; TRBD2 matches at 7 bases. V lost 2 bases to trimming and J lost 2 bases; unmatched junction nucleotides: 11. The CDR3 runs to 17 residues. CDR1 is SGHRS, CDR2 YFSETQ, per germline. CDR3 in DNA: TGCGCCAGCAGCTTCCCGAGACTAGCAGAATCCACAGATACGCAGTATTTT. As protein: CASSFPRLAESTDTQYF.

The rearrangement uses TRBV29-1 and TRBJ1-2; no clear D. The CDR3 has 14 residues. CDR1 and CDR2 from the germline V gene are SQVTM and ANQGSEA. Trimming pared 4 bases from V and 6 bases from J, leaving 18 bases between. CDR3 nucleotide sequence: TGCAGCGTTGTCATAGAAGACAACCGAAATGGCTACACCTTC. It encodes CSVVIEDNRNGYTF.